The clone carrying this TCR beta chain was observed a handful of times. One entry per CDR3 protein, called by TCRdb with MiXCR from the 5' RACE reads. The sample holds 40,000 to 45,000 distinct CDR3 sequences, 7.3% seen once. The data originate from a study of T-cell memory formation after mild COVID-19. The specimen sequenced was PBMCs or a T cell subset sorted from them (not recorded which). The source is a man aged 18 to 30 who had mild COVID-19 (a few samples of this study predate the infection). Cell type and time point are not known.

The CDR3 loop reads CASRAQGSPLHF. DNA of the CDR3: TGTGCCAGCAGAGCGCAAGGGTCACCCCTCCACTTT. The rearrangement uses TRBV7-2 and TRBJ1-6; D gene unclear. The CDR3 is 12 residues long. The V end lost 6 bases, the J end lost 10 bases, and 10 bases lay between the germline ends. Germline V gene sequence: CDR1 SGHTA, CDR2 FQGNSA.